This is a list of T cell receptor beta chains from one sample in a study of OX40 agonist ivuxolimab in advanced cancers. Sequencing used immunoSEQ multiplex PCR; TCRdb keeps in-frame clones, though not all of them. The sample has around 40,000 clones, about 86% seen once; the top ten hold 0.35% to 0.45%. The sequenced sample was CD4+ or CD8+ T cells sorted from blood, obtained in a trial of the OX40 agonist ivuxolimab. The receptors derive from an adult with an advanced solid tumor such as melanoma, head and neck, liver or kidney cancer. CDR3s include the opening cysteine and the closing phenylalanine or tryptophan. The order of the fields is D gene, clone size, J gene, V gene, CDR3 DNA, CDR3 protein. D genes are given only for firm matches. Only some rows state a clone size, as once, few, many or a class for expanded clones.

.	.	TRBJ1-1	TRBV10-3	TGTGCCATCAGTGAAAGACAGATGAACACTGAAGCTTTCTTT	CAISERQMNTEAFF
.	.	TRBJ2-1	TRBV11-1	TGTGCCAGTAAACAGGGACGTGATGAGCAGTTCTTC	CASKQGRDEQFF
.	.	TRBJ1-3	TRBV25-1	TGTGCCAGCAGTGAATGGAGAAGTTCAGGAAACACCATATATTTT	CASSEWRSSGNTIYF
.	.	TRBJ2-1	TRBV27	TGTGCCAGCAGTTTGGAGGGAGCCTACAATGAGCAGTTCTTC	CASSLEGAYNEQFF
.	.	TRBJ1-1	TRBV30	TGTGCCTGGAGTGTACTGAGGAACACTGAAGCTTTCTTT	CAWSVLRNTEAFF
.	.	TRBJ1-3	TRBV2	TGTGCCAGCAGTGAAGCGTGGAGGCTTTACTCTGGAAACACCATATATTTT	CASSEAWRLYSGNTIYF
.	once	TRBJ1-3	TRBV6-6	TGTGCCAGTCGGCAGACGGGCTCTGGAAACACCATATATTTT	CASRQTGSGNTIYF
.	.	TRBJ2-5	TRBV7-7	TGTGCCAGCGGGCCGAATAGGGAAGAGACCCAGTACTTC	CASGPNREETQYF
.	once	TRBJ1-3	TRBV27	TGTGCCAGCAGTGGGGGAGGACTCTCTGGAAACACCATATATTTT	CASSGGGLSGNTIYF
.	.	TRBJ2-2	TRBV5-6	TGTGCCAGCAGCTTGTTCTACACAAACACCGGGGAGCTGTTTTTT	CASSLFYTNTGELFF
.	.	TRBJ1-2	TRBV19	TGTGCCAGTAGTCTATGGATCTCGTCAGGGACCTATGGCTACACCTTC	CASSLWISSGTYGYTF
.	.	TRBJ2-1	TRBV7-2	TGTGCCAGCAGCTTAGAGGGGGGGGACTACAATGAGCAGTTCTTC	CASSLEGGDYNEQFF
.	.	TRBJ2-4	TRBV7-2	TGTGCCAGCAGCTTAGGGCCGGGCTTGGACATTCAGTACTTC	CASSLGPGLDIQYF
TRBD1	.	TRBJ2-4	TRBV6-1	TGTGCCAGCAACTACGACAGGGGAGGAGAGAACATTCAGTACTTC	CASNYDRGGENIQYF
.	.	TRBJ2-7	TRBV13	TGTGCCAGCAGCAGTAATCGGGATCCAAAAAGGAGTTACGAGCAGTACTTC	CASSSNRDPKRSYEQYF
TRBD2	.	TRBJ2-3	TRBV9	TGTGCCAGTAGCGGGGGGCACCTCACAGATACGCAGTATTTT	CASSGGHLTDTQYF
.	.	TRBJ2-1	TRBV29-1	TGCAGCGACGCCCGCCCGCCGGCCTACAATGAGCAGTTCTTC	CSDARPPAYNEQFF
TRBD1	.	TRBJ2-2	TRBV19	TGTGCCAGTAGGGGGACAGGGGAGACCGGGGAGCTGTTTTTT	CASRGTGETGELFF
.	.	TRBJ1-6	TRBV9	TGTGCCAGCAGCGTCCTCGACAGTACCCGAGGTAGATCACCCCTCCACTTT	CASSVLDSTRGRSPLHF
TRBD2	.	TRBJ2-3	TRBV4-2	TGTGCCAGCAGCTTAAGCGGGGGGGCTTCCGATACGCAGTATTTT	CASSLSGGASDTQYF
.	.	TRBJ2-4	TRBV15	TGTGCCACCAGCAGAGGGGGAATCCTAGCCAAAAACATTCAGTACTTC	CATSRGGILAKNIQYF
.	few	TRBJ1-1	TRBV30	TGTGCCTGGATGGCGGGGTTTACTGAAGCTTTCTTT	CAWMAGFTEAFF
TRBD2	.	TRBJ2-1	TRBV2	TGTGCCAGCATAGGTCGACTAGCGGGGGATGGTGAGCAGTTCTTC	CASIGRLAGDGEQFF
TRBD2	.	TRBJ2-7	TRBV5-6	TGTGCCAGCAGCGCCCCGGGACTAAACTACGAGCAGTACTTC	CASSAPGLNYEQYF
.	.	TRBJ2-7	TRBV11-2	TGTGCCAGCAGTTCCCAACGGACTCCGGCGTCGGAGCAGTACTTC	CASSSQRTPASEQYF
.	.	TRBJ1-6	TRBV30	TGTGCCTGGAGTGCGCCCTCCGCTCGGGCGGTGGGATCACCCCTCCACTTT	CAWSAPSARAVGSPLHF
.	.	TRBJ2-5	TRBV7-2	TGTGCCAGCAGCCGAGGGGGGTCGGAGACCCAGTACTTC	CASSRGGSETQYF
TRBD1	few	TRBJ2-3	TRBV6-1	TGTGCCAGCAGAACAGGGGGCCCAGGAGATACGCAGTATTTT	CASRTGGPGDTQYF
TRBD1	.	TRBJ1-1	TRBV18	TGTGCCAGCTCACCTATGACAGGGTTGGGCACTGAAGCTTTCTTT	CASSPMTGLGTEAFF
.	.	TRBJ1-5	TRBV7-2	TGTGCCAGCAGCTCGGAGCTTTATAGCAATCAGCCCCAGCATTTT	CASSSELYSNQPQHF
.	.	TRBJ1-1	TRBV10-2	TGCGCCAGCAGTGGACAGGCGAACACTGAAGCTTTCTTT	CASSGQANTEAFF
.	.	TRBJ2-5	TRBV9	TGTGCCAGCAGCTCCCAAGCAGTACTCGCGGAGACCCAGTACTTC	CASSSQAVLAETQYF
.	.	TRBJ1-2	TRBV19	TGTGCCAGTAGTCGAAGGGGGGGTACGGGCTACACCTTC	CASSRRGGTGYTF
TRBD1	once	TRBJ1-1	TRBV19	TGTGCCAGTAGTATAGATCTGGACAGGGTGAACACTGAAGCTTTCTTT	CASSIDLDRVNTEAFF
.	few	TRBJ2-1	TRBV19	TGTGCCAGTAGTACCAACTCAAGGACAGCCGAATCGCAGTTCTTC	CASSTNSRTAESQFF
TRBD1	.	TRBJ1-2	TRBV29-1	TGCAGCGTCGGGACAGGGGGTAACTATGGCTACACCTTC	CSVGTGGNYGYTF
TRBD1	.	TRBJ1-2	TRBV6-1	TGTGCCAGCAGTGAAGGGCTGGAGGGGGCGTACTATGGCTACACCTTC	CASSEGLEGAYYGYTF
.	.	TRBJ1-1	TRBV7-2	TGTGCCAGCAGCCTCAGACAGGCAAGGAACACTGAAGCTTTCTTT	CASSLRQARNTEAFF
.	.	TRBJ2-3	TRBV29-1	TGCAGCGTTGACCGCACAGATACGCAGTATTTT	CSVDRTDTQYF
TRBD2	.	TRBJ2-1	TRBV27	TGTGCCAGCAGTCTGTACCCCAGCGGGGGTTACAATGAGCAGTTCTTC	CASSLYPSGGYNEQFF
.	few	TRBJ2-7	TRBV4-1	TGCGCCAGCAGCCATCTTTGGAGGGGGCAGAACGAGCAGTACTTC	CASSHLWRGQNEQYF
TRBD2	once	TRBJ2-7	TRBV6-1	TGTGCCAGCAGTGAAGGGGAGGGATCCTACGAGCAGTACTTC	CASSEGEGSYEQYF